Sequencing of this T cell receptor (beta chain) was carried out in a study of T-cell reconstitution after alpha-beta-depleted transplantation in children. The TCRbeta library was prepared with unique molecular identifiers. MiXCR was run by TCRdb on the PCR reads, yielding one entry per CDR3 protein. The repertoire consists of 380,000 or so distinct CDR3 sequences, with 10% to 15% occurring once and the leading ten covering about 3.9%. The sample holds a few counts of this clonotype. CDR1 and CDR2 from the germline V gene are LGHDT and YNNKEL (reference sequence). The trim removed 4 bases at V and 9 bases at J, leaving 13 bases unmatched. The CDR3 has 16 residues.

This sample comprised PBMCs, obtained from the stem cell graft. This chain joins TRBV3-1 and TRBJ2-1, with 9 bases aligning to TRBD2. The receptor comes from a human donor who donated a stem cell graft to a child with Fanconi anemia. Written as DNA, the CDR3 is TGTGCCAGCAGCCCTATAGCGGGGGAGAGGTACGGTGAGCAGTTCTTC. This codes for CASSPIAGERYGEQFF.